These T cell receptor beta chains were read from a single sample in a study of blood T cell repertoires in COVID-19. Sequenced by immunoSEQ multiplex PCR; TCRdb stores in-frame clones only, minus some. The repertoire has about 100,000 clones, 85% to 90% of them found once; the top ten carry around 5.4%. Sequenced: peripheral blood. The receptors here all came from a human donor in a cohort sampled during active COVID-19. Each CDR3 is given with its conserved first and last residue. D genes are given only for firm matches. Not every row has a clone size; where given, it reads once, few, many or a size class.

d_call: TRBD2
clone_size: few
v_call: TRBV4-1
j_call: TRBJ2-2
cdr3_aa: CASSRTSGSNTGELFF
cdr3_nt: TGCGCCAGCAGCCGGACTAGCGGGAGTAACACCGGGGAGCTGTTTTTT

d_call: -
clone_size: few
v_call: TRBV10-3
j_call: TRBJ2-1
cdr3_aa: CAISQGNEQFF
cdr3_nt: TGTGCCATCAGTCAGGGGAATGAGCAGTTCTTC

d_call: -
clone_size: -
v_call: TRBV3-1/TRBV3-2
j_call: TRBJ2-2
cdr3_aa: CASSQEVSTGELFF
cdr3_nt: TGTGCCAGCAGCCAAGAGGTGAGCACCGGGGAGCTGTTTTTT

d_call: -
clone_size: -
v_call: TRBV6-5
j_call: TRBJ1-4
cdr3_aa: CASGQSEKLFF
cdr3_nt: TGTGCCAGCGGGCAGAGCGAAAAACTGTTTTTT

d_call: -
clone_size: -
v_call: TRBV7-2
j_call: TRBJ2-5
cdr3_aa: CASSLEGRSETQYF
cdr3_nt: TGTGCCAGCAGCTTAGAGGGGCGGTCGGAGACCCAGTACTTC

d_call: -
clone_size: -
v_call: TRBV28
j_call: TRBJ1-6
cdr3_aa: CASSLLQEKSPLHF
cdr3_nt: TGTGCCAGCAGTTTATTGCAGGAAAAATCACCCCTCCACTTT

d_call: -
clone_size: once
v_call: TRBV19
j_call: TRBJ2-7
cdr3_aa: CASSPLRESEQYF
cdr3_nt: TGTGCCAGTAGTCCCCTCCGGGAGTCGGAGCAGTACTTC

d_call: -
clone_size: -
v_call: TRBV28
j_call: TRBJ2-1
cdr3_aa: CAIVGTGSSYNEQFF
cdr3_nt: TGTGCCATAGTGGGAACAGGGAGCTCCTACAATGAGCAGTTCTTC

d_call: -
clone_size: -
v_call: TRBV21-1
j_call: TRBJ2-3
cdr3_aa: CASSNFWTSGRPRAADTQYF
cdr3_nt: TGTGCCAGCAGCAACTTTTGGACTAGCGGGAGACCCCGGGCGGCAGATACGCAGTATTTT

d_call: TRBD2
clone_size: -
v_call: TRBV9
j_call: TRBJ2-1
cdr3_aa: CASSVVGGRNDEQFF
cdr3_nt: TGTGCCAGCAGCGTAGTGGGCGGGAGGAACGATGAGCAGTTCTTC

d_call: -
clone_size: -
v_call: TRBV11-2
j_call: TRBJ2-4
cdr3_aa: CASSYEARGIQYF
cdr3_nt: TGTGCCAGCAGCTATGAGGCCCGGGGCATTCAGTACTTC

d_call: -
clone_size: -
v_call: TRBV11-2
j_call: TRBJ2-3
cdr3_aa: CASSSRPSPKDTQYF
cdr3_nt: TGTGCCAGCAGCTCCCGTCCTAGTCCCAAGGATACGCAGTATTTT

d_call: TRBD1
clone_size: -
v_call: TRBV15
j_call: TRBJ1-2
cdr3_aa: CATSRGQGAHYGYTF
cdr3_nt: TGTGCCACCAGCAGAGGACAGGGGGCTCACTATGGCTACACCTTC

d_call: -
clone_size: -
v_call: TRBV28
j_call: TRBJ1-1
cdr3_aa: CASSLRRAGGTEAFF
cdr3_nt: TGTGCCAGCAGTTTACGGAGGGCGGGTGGCACTGAAGCTTTCTTT

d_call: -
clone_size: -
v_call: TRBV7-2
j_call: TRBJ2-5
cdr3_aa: CASSLRVQETQYF
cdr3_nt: TGTGCCAGCAGCTTACGGGTCCAAGAGACCCAGTACTTC

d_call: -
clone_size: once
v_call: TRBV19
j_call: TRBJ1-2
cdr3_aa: CASRLGGVNYGYTF
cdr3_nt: TGTGCCAGTAGACTCGGCGGAGTTAACTATGGCTACACCTTC

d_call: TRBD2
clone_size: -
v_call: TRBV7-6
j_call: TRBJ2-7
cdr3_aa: CASTLEAGAGEQYF
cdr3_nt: TGTGCCAGCACCCTCGAGGCGGGAGCGGGGGAGCAGTACTTC

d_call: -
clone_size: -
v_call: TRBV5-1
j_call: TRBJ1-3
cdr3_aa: CASSLGRSSGNTIYF
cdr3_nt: TGCGCCAGCAGCTTGGGTAGGAGCTCTGGAAACACCATATATTTT

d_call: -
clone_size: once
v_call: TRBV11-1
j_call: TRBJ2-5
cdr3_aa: CASSSASTGGDQYF
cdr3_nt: TGTGCCAGCAGCTCCGCGTCTACAGGGGGGGACCAGTACTTC

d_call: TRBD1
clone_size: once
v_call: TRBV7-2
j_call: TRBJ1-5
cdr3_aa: CASSQGVNQPQHF
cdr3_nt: TGTGCCAGCAGCCAGGGGGTTAATCAGCCCCAGCATTTT

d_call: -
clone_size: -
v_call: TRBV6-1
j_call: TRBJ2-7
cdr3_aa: CASSESVVSSYEQYF
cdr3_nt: TGTGCCAGCAGTGAAAGCGTGGTCAGTTCCTACGAGCAGTACTTC

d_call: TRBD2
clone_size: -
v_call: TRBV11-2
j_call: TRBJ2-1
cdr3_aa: CASNPRDSSGHNEQFF
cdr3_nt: TGTGCCAGCAACCCCCGGGACTCTAGCGGACACAATGAGCAGTTCTTC

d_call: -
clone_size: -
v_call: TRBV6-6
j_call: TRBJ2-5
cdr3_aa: CASSTPQGREETQYF
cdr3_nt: TGTGCCAGCAGTACCCCTCAGGGAAGGGAAGAGACCCAGTACTTC

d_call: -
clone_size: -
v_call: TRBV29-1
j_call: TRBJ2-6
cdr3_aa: CSVAGAGANVLTF
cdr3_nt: TGCAGCGTTGCAGGGGCTGGGGCCAACGTCCTGACTTTC

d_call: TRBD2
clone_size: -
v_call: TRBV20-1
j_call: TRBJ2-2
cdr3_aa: CSASPSGRARGTGELFF
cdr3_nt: TGCAGTGCAAGTCCCTCCGGGAGGGCCCGAGGGACCGGGGAGCTGTTTTTT

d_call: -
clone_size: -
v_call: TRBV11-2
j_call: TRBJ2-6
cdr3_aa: CASSLDVFGANVLTF
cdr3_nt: TGTGCCAGCAGCTTAGATGTCTTTGGGGCCAACGTCCTGACTTTC

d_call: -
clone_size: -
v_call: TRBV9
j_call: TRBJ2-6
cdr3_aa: CASSALTSRESGANVLTF
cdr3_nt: TGTGCCAGCAGCGCGTTGACTAGTAGGGAGTCTGGGGCCAACGTCCTGACTTTC

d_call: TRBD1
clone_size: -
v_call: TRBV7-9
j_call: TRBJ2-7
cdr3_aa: CASSLVQGPREQYF
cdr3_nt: TGTGCCAGCAGCTTAGTACAGGGGCCTCGCGAGCAGTACTTC

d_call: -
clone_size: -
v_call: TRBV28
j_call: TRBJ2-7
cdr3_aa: CASKSQGRGGYEQYF
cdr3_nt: TGTGCCAGCAAATCGCAGGGCAGGGGAGGGTACGAGCAGTACTTC

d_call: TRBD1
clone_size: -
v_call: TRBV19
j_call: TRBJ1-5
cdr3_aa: CASSGTGRNQPQHF
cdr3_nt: TGTGCCAGTAGTGGGACAGGGCGCAATCAGCCCCAGCATTTT

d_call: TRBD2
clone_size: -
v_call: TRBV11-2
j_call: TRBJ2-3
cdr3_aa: CASSAGVAGVGTDTQYF
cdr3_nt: TGTGCCAGCAGCGCCGGGGTAGCGGGAGTGGGCACAGATACGCAGTATTTT

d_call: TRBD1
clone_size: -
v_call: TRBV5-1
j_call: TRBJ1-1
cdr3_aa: CASTRGSGQGYEAFF
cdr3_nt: TGCGCCAGCACCCGAGGCTCGGGACAGGGGTATGAAGCTTTCTTT